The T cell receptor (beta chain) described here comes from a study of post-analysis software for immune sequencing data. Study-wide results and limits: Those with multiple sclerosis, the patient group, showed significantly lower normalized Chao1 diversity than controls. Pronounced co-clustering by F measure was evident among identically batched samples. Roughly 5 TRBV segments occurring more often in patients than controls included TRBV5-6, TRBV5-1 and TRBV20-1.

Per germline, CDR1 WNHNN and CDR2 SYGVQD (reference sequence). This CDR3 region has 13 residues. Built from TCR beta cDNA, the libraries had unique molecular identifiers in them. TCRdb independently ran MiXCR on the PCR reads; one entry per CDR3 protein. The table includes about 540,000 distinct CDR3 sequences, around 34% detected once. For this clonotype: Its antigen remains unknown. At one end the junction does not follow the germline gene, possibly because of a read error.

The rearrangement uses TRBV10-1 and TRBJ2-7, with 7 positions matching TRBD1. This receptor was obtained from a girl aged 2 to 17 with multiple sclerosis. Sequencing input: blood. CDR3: CASSESDRSELYF. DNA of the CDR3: TGCGCCAGCAGTGAGTCGGACAGGAGCGAGCTGTACTTC.